This record concerns one T cell receptor (beta chain) sequence. Its recognized antigen is unknown. No qualities accompany the bases; no much larger clone lies one base away. This entry belongs to a study of OX40 agonist ivuxolimab in advanced cancers. Context from the whole study: Ivuxolimab, which targeted the costimulatory receptor OX40 (CD134), was an agonistic, fully human IgG2 monoclonal antibody. Among the roughly 50 dose-escalation patients, some 20 had hepatocellular carcinoma, roughly 15 melanoma, 9 renal cell carcinoma and 9 head and neck cancer. A male proportion of roughly 85% and a mean age of 60 years, ranging from roughly 23 to 79, were recorded for the dose-escalation cohort. Three dose-escalation patients achieved partial responses, one with hepatocellular carcinoma and two with cutaneous melanoma. Patients were allowed to have had prior anti-PD-1, anti-PD-L1 or anti-CTLA-4 therapy, and approximately 40% of the dose-escalation patients had been treated with checkpoint inhibitors. Intravenous ivuxolimab was administered to patients every 2 weeks at six dose levels: 0.01, 0.1, 0.3, 1.5, 3 and 10 mg/kg. Peripheral TCRbeta sequencing was intended to test whether TCR sequence diversity was altered and clonal T-cell expansion was caused by ivuxolimab. The paper covers the monotherapy dose-escalation part of the phase I ivuxolimab trial, which included N = 52 patients.

The paper as a whole reports these results and caveats: The antigen specificity of the clonally expanded peripheral T cells was not determined. After ivuxolimab, expanded clones were on average more numerous among CD8+ T cells than among CD4+ T cells. Clonal expansion of both CD4+ and CD8+ blood T cells was observed from baseline to week 6 at doses 0.1 to 3.0 mg/kg. In the 0.1-3.0 mg/kg groups, partial responders had among the lowest normalized peripheral clonal expansion, particularly in CD8+ T cells. Low levels of normalized T-cell clonal expansion were also shown by some nonresponding patients.

To sequence the TCRbeta CDR3 region, genomic DNA was isolated from the sorted cells. TCRbeta CDR3 regions were sequenced using the immunoSEQ Assay. The table comes from immuneACCESS by way of TCRdb, which keeps in-frame sequences with V and J called. Part of the clones is missing from these tables; in studies checked, under half for an unresolved V gene and the rest for unknown reasons. The table for this sample lists approximately 91,000 clones; roughly 84% of them were counted only once. In total, the top ten clones hold about 0.33% of the sample. The trial excluded patients who had a history of autoimmune disease or were on systemic immunosuppression. Peripheral blood for TCR sequencing was collected from all dose cohorts at baseline, on cycle 4 day 1, and on cycle 7 day 1. Samples came from an open-label, multicenter, first-in-human phase I dose-escalation trial of ivuxolimab. Adults with locally advanced or metastatic melanoma, renal cell carcinoma, hepatocellular carcinoma or head and neck squamous cell carcinoma were enrolled in the trial. CD4+ and CD8+ T cells were sorted separately from peripheral blood before TCR sequencing.

V loses 7 bases, J loses 3 bases, and the germline ends lie 17 bases apart. The CDR3 covers 15 residues, taking in both the cysteine and the phenylalanine. Left in the record is the CDR3 DNA by itself, 45 bases read in frame from the first base. CDR1 and CDR2 were assigned from the germline V gene as LGHNT and FRNRAP. The sequence was collected from an adult with an advanced solid tumor such as melanoma, head and neck, liver or kidney cancer. The rearrangement combines TRBV12-5 with TRBJ2-3, and possibly TRBD2, on 6 matching bases. The input for sequencing was CD4+ or CD8+ T cells sorted from blood, taken in a trial of the OX40 agonist ivuxolimab. CDR3 reads: CASAGGPRGTDTQYF. Read as DNA, the sequence is TGTGCTAGTGCTGGGGGACCCCGGGGGACAGATACGCAGTATTTT.